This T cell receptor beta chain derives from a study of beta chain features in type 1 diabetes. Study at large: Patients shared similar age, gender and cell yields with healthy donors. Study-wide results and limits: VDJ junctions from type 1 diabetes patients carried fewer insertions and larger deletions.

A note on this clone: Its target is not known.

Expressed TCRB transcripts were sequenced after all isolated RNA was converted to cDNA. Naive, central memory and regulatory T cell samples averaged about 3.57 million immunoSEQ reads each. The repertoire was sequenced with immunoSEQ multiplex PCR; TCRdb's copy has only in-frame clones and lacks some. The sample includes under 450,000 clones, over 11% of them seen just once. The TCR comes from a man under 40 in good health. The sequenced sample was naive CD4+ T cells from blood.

The CDR3 DNA reads TGCAGCGTACAGGGGGAAGGTCAGCCCCAGCATTTT. Amino acid sequence: CSVQGEGQPQHF. The J gene is TRBJ1-5, the V gene TRBV29-1; 8 bases match TRBD1. After removal of 6 bases from V and 6 bases from J, the junction contained 4 bases not matched to a gene. The germline gives CDR1 SQVTM, CDR2 ANQGSEA. The CDR3 has 12 amino acids.